The 6 T cell receptor beta chains in this list originate from one sample, sequenced in a study of T cells after yellow fever vaccination (dated by TCRdb to the late 2010s). Libraries came from 5' RACE. The instrument given in TCRdb is Illumina NovaSeq 6000. In-frame beta chains were kept once TCRdb had trimmed the public reads at Q25 with fastp and called clones with MiXCR. Rows matching on CDR3 protein sequence are summarized as one entry with the most common DNA and genes. Within this sample are about 340,000 distinct CDR3 sequences, with roughly an eighth of them counted one time only. Together, the top ten hold 2.5% to 4% of the sample. According to the study, the label for this sample's treatment or condition signals: live attenuated yellow fever vaccine strain. Sequenced here: CD4+ T cells sorted from PBMCs, sampled 15 days after the yellow fever booster vaccination. Receptors originate from a man aged 18 to 29 who received the YFV17D yellow fever vaccine.

V usage is TRBV6-6 and J usage is TRBJ2-5; tentative D call: TRBD1 (5 bases). V lost 5 bases to trimming and J lost 7 bases, with 14 bases between them. CDR1 is MNHNY and CDR2 is SVGAGI in the germline V gene (reference sequence). The CDR3 has 13 residues. The CDR3 region has the DNA TGTGCCAGCAGTGGGGCAGGGTCGGGGACCCAGTACTTC. This sequence encodes CASSGAGSGTQYF.

This clonotype has just a few counts. The chain is built from TRBV20-1 and TRBJ2-5; 9 bases agree with TRBD1. Germline CDR1 is DFQATT and CDR2 is SNEGSKA (reference sequence). The CDR3 consists of 13 residues. Losses at the gene ends were 0 bases for V and 7 bases for J; bases not matched to a gene: 3. The CDR3 reads CSAREQDRGTQYF. DNA for the CDR3: TGCAGTGCTAGAGAACAGGACAGGGGGACCCAGTACTTC.

This rearrangement joins TRBV7-8 to TRBJ1-1; D call uncertain. The germline V and J ends were trimmed by 3 bases and 4 bases, with 15 bases remaining between them. Germline CDR1 and CDR2: SGHVS and FQNEAQ. The CDR3 length is 15 residues. CDR3 bases: TGTGCCAGCAGCTTCTCCGGTCTAACTGGCACTGAAGCTTTCTTT. Residues: CASSFSGLTGTEAFF. The entire variable domain, with the rest obtained from reference TRBV7-8 and TRBJ1-1, is as follows: GAGVSQSPRYKVAKRGQDVALRCDPISGHVSLFWYQQALGQGPEFLTYFQNEAQLDKSGLPSDRFFAERPEGSVSTLKIQRTQQEDSAVYLCASSFSGLTGTEAFFGQGTRLTVV.

The rearrangement joins TRBV3-1 to TRBJ1-4; D unresolved. The germline V and J ends were trimmed by 0 bases and 5 bases, with 13 bases remaining between them. Germline V gene data show CDR1 as LGHDT and CDR2 as YNNKEL (reference sequence). The CDR3 has 16 residues. CDR3 protein: CASSQEAGSFNEKLFF. The CDR3 DNA follows: TGTGCCAGCAGCCAAGAGGCCGGAAGTTTCAATGAAAAACTGTTTTTT.

This chain links TRBV4-1 with TRBJ1-3; TRBD1 matches 8 bases. Trimming removed 2 bases from V and 3 bases from J; junction bases left unmatched: 6. CDR3 length equals 16 residues. Germline-derived CDR1 and CDR2 are MGHRA and YSYEKL. The CDR3 loop is CASSQPRTGFGNTIYF. The CDR3 DNA sequence: TGCGCCAGCAGCCAACCCCGGACAGGGTTTGGAAACACCATATATTTT.

The chain has TRBV20-1 and TRBJ1-4; 9 bases are shared with TRBD1. With 6 bases clipped from V and 8 bases from J, the junction kept 7 bases outside the gene matches. The germline gives CDR1 DFQATT, CDR2 SNEGSKA (reference sequence). The CDR3 runs 13 residues. The CDR3 nucleotides are TGCAGTGCCAGGGACAGGGTCCGGGAAAAACTGTTTTTT. It encodes CSARDRVREKLFF.